The present entry profiles one T cell receptor beta chain with its context. The antigen remains undetermined. The source of the sample is a study of Ad26.COV2.S vaccination and SARS-CoV-2 variants. CDR3 size: 13 residues. V was cut by 6 bases and J by 6 bases, with 15 bases left in between. Per germline, CDR1 MNHEY and CDR2 SVGEGT. Regarding the study as a whole: Placebo recipients had lower spike-specific TCR breadth than vaccine recipients. Comparable non-spike TCR breadth was observed in vaccine and placebo recipients.

TCRdb keeps only in-frame clones here, not all; method: immunoSEQ multiplex PCR. The sample holds around 350,000 clones; about 90% are singletons and the top ten take about 3.9%. This specimen was peripheral blood, taken after recovery from COVID-19. This receptor was obtained from a human donor who had recovered from COVID-19. The chain recombines TRBV6-2 or TRBV6-3 with TRBJ2-7; D is uncertain. CDR3 in amino acids: CASRPRNSSEQYF. The CDR3 nucleotides are TGTGCCAGCAGACCTAGGAACTCTTCCGAGCAGTACTTC.